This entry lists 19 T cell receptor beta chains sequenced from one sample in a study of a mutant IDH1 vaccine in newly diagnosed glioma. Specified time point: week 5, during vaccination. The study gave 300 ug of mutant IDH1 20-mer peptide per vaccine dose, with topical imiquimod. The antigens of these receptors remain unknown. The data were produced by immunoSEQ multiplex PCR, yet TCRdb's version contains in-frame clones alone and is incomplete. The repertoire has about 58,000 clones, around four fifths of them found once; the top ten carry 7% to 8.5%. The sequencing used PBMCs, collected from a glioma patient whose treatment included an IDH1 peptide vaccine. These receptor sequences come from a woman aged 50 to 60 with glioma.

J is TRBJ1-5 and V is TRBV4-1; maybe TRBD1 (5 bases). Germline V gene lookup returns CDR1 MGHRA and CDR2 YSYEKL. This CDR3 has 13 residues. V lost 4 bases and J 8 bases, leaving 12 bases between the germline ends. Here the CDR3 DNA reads TGCGCCAGCAGCCCATCCCAGGGTGAGCCCCAGCATTTT. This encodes CASSPSQGEPQHF.

CDR3 residues: CASSLTGTGEAFF. The CDR3 nucleotides are TGTGCCAGCAGCTTAACCGGGACAGGGGAAGCTTTCTTT. This chain links TRBV7-8 with TRBJ1-1; TRBD1 matches 9 bases. CDR1 SGHVS and CDR2 FQNEAQ come from the germline V gene. The CDR3 spans 13 residues. Trimming removed 2 bases from V and 8 bases from J; junction bases left unmatched: 3.

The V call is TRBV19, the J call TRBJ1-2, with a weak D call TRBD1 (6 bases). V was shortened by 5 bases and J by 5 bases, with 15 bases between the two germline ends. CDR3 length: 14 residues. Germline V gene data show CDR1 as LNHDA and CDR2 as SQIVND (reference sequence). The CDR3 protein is CASSPAWTEYGYTF. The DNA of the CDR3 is TGTGCCAGTAGTCCAGCATGGACAGAATATGGCTACACCTTC.

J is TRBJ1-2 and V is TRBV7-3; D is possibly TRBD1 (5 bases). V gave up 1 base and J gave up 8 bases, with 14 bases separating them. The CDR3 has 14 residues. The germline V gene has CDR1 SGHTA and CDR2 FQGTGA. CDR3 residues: CASSLNRGPGGYTF. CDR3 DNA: TGTGCCAGCAGCTTAAACCGGGGACCGGGAGGCTACACCTTC. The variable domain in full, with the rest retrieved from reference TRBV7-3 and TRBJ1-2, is GAGVSQTPSNKVTEKGKYVELRCDPISGHTALYWYRQSLGQGPEFLIYFQGTGAADDSGLPNDRFFAVRPEGSVSTLKIQRTERGDSAVYLCASSLNRGPGGYTFGSGTRLTVV.

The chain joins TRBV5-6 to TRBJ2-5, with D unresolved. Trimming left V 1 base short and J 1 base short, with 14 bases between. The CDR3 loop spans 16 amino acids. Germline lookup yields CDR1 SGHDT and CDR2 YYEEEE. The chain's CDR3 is CASSLWGRTAQETQYF. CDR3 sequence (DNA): TGTGCCAGCAGCTTGTGGGGTAGGACGGCCCAAGAGACCCAGTACTTC.

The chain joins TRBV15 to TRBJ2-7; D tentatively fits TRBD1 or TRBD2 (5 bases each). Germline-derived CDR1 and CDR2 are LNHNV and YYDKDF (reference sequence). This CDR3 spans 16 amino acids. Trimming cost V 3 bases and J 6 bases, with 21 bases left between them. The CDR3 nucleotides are TGTGCCACCAGCAGGGAGATGGGGGTCAGGACTGGCGAGCAGTACTTC. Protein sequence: CATSREMGVRTGEQYF.

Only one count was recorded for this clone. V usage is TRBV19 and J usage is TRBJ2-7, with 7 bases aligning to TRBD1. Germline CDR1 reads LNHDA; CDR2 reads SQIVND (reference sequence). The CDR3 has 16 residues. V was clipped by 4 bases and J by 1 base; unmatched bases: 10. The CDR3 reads CASSTTGQVLSYEQYF. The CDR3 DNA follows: TGTGCCAGTAGTACCACCGGACAGGTCCTGTCCTACGAGCAGTACTTC.

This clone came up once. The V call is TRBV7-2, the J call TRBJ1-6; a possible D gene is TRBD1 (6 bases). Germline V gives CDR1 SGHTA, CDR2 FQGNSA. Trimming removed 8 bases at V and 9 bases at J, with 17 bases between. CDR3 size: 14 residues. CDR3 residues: CASDGGLESSPLHF. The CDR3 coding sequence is TGTGCCAGCGACGGGGGCTTGGAGAGTTCACCCCTCCACTTT. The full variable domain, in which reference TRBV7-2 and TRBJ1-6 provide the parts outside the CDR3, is GAGVSQSPSNKVTEKGKDVELRCDPISGHTALYWYRQSLGQGLEFLIYFQGNSAPDKSGLPSDRFSAERTGGSVSTLTIQRTQQEDSAVYLCASDGGLESSPLHFGNGTRLTVT.

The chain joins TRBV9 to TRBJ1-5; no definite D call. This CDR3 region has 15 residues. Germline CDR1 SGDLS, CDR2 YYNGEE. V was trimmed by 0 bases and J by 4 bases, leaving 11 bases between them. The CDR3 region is CASSVEGRGNQPQHF. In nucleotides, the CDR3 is TGTGCCAGCAGCGTAGAGGGCCGGGGAAATCAGCCCCAGCATTTT.

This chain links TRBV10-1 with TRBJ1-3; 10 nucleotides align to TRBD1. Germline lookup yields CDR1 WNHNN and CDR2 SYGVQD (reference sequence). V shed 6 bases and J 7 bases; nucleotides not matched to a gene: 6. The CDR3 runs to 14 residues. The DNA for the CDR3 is TGCGCCAGCAGGGATGACAGGGGGCTGAACACCATATATTTT. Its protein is CASRDDRGLNTIYF.

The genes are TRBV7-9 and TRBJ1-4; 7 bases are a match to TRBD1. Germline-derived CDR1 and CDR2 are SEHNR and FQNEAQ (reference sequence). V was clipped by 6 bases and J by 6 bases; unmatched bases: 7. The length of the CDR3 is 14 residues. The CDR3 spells CASSQRQGDEKLFF. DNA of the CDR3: TGTGCCAGCAGTCAACGACAGGGCGATGAAAAACTGTTTTTT.

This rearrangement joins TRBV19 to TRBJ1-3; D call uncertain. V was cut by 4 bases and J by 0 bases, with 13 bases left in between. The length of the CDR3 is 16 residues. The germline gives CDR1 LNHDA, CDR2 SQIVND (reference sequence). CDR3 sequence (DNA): TGTGCCAGTAGTACTCTCACGAGTTACTCTGGAAACACCATATATTTT. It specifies CASSTLTSYSGNTIYF.

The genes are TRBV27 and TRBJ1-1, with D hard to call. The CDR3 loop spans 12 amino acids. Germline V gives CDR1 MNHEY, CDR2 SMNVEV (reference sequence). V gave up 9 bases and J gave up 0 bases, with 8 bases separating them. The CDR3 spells CASLPLNTEAFF. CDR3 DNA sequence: TGTGCCAGTTTACCGCTGAACACTGAAGCTTTCTTT.

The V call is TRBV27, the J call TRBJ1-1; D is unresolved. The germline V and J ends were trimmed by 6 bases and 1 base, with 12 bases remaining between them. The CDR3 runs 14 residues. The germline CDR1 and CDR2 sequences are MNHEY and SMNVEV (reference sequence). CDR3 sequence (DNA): TGTGCCAGCAGGAAACCGGACTGGAACACTGAAGCTTTCTTT. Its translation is CASRKPDWNTEAFF.

The CDR3 nucleotides read TGTGCCAGCAGCCCCGGGACCAAAAATGAAAAACTGTTTTTT. Translation gives CASSPGTKNEKLFF. This chain joins TRBV9 and TRBJ1-4, with TRBD1 as a possible D gene (5 bases). The germline V gene has CDR1 SGDLS and CDR2 YYNGEE. The ends were cut back, 4 bases at V and 5 bases at J, with 12 bases in the middle. The CDR3 has 14 amino acids.

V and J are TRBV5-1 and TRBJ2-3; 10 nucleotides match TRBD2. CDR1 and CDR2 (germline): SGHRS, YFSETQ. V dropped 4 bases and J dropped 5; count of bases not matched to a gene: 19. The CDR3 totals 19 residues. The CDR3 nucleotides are TGCGCCAGCAGCGATGGCAAAATAGCGGGGGGACGGATGAAAGATACGCAGTATTTT. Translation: CASSDGKIAGGRMKDTQYF.

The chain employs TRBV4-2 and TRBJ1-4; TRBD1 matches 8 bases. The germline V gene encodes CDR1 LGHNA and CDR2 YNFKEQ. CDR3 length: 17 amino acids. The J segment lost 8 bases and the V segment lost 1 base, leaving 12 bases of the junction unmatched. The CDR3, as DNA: TGTGCCAGCAGCCAAGTGAGACAGGGGCTAGGGGAAGAAAAACTGTTTTTT. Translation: CASSQVRQGLGEEKLFF.

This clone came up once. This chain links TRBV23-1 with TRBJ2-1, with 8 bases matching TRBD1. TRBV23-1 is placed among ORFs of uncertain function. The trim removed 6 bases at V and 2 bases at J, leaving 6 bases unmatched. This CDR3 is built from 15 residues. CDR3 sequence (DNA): TGCGCCAGCAGCCCGGGCAGGGGGCCCTACAATGAGCAGTTCTTC. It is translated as CASSPGRGPYNEQFF.

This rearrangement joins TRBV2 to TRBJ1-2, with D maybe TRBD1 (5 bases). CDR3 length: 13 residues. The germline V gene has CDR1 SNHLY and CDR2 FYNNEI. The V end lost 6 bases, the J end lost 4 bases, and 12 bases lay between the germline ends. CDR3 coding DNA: TGTGCCAGCAGGAGGGGAGGGGTCTATGGCTACACCTTC. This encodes CASRRGGVYGYTF.